The 11 T cell receptor beta chains presented below share a single source sample, sequenced in a study of OX40 agonist ivuxolimab in advanced cancers. The assay was immunoSEQ multiplex PCR, and TCRdb's table has in-frame clones only and misses some. This sample has around 100,000 clones, with nearly 90% found just once. The sequences come from CD4+ or CD8+ T cells sorted from blood, collected in a trial of the OX40 agonist ivuxolimab. All receptors derive from an adult with an advanced solid tumor such as melanoma, head and neck, liver or kidney cancer.

The chain carries TRBV11-2 and TRBJ2-7, with TRBD2 identical over 8 bases. The J segment lost 3 bases and the V segment lost 4 bases, leaving 8 bases of the junction unmatched. Per germline, CDR1 SGHAT and CDR2 FQNNGV. This CDR3 spans 15 amino acids. CDR3 nucleotides: TGTGCCAGCAGCTCAGCCCTGGCGGGGGGCTACGAGCAGTACTTC. It encodes CASSSALAGGYEQYF.

The chain recombines TRBV5-1 with TRBJ1-1; the match to TRBD1 covers 8 bases. Germline-derived CDR1 and CDR2 are SGHRS and YFSETQ. The CDR3 sequence is 19 residues long. V gave up 2 bases and J gave up 0 bases; unmatched junction bases: 15. The CDR3: CASSFLPQGASSMNTEAFF. The DNA of the CDR3 is TGCGCCAGCAGCTTTTTACCGCAGGGGGCCTCCAGTATGAACACTGAAGCTTTCTTT. The entire variable domain, with the rest obtained from reference TRBV5-1 and TRBJ1-1, is as follows: KAGVTQTPRYLIKTRGQQVTLSCSPISGHRSVSWYQQTPGQGLQFLFEYFSETQRNKGNFPGRFSGRQFSNSRSEMNVSTLELGDSALYLCASSFLPQGASSMNTEAFFGQGTRLTVV.

The gene calls are TRBV6-1 and TRBJ1-2; D is possibly TRBD1 (5 bases). Germline CDR1 reads MNHNS; CDR2 reads SASEGT. Deletions cut 7 bases from V and 10 bases from J, with 19 bases between. This CDR3 contains 13 residues. CDR3 DNA sequence: TGTGCCAGCACCCTTTCTAGACAGCGTTACTACACCTTC. Amino acids: CASTLSRQRYYTF.

This clone was recorded once. The rearrangement joins TRBV19 to TRBJ1-5; D gene unclear. The germline V and J ends were trimmed by 3 bases and 5 bases, with 11 bases remaining between them. Germline V gene sequence: CDR1 LNHDA, CDR2 SQIVND (reference sequence). The CDR3 is 14 residues long. CDR3 coding DNA: TGTGCCAGTAGTATCGGGCAGAGTTATCAGCCCCAGCATTTT. It yields the protein CASSIGQSYQPQHF.

This clone has just one count. This sequence joins TRBV6-6 and TRBJ2-2; 8 bases match TRBD2. V lost 8 bases, J lost 1 base, and 6 bases stayed unmatched. Germline V gene data show CDR1 as MNHNY and CDR2 as SVGAGI (reference sequence). This CDR3 region has 15 residues. CDR3 sequence (DNA): TGTGCCAGCCACCTTGCGGGAGGGAACACCGGGGAGCTGTTTTTT. Its protein product is CASHLAGGNTGELFF.

The gene calls are TRBV5-4 and TRBJ2-1, with TRBD1 matching 8 bases. With 10 bases clipped from V and 2 bases from J, the junction kept 11 bases outside the gene matches. CDR1 is SGHNT, CDR2 YYREEE, per germline (reference sequence). The CDR3 has 15 residues. CDR3 region: CASWGQGAAYNEQFF. The CDR3 bases are TGTGCCTCCTGGGGGCAGGGGGCTGCCTACAATGAGCAGTTCTTC.

The rearrangement joins TRBV6-6 to TRBJ2-3; D is unresolved. V shed 5 bases and J shed 4 bases, with 10 bases lying between them. Germline CDR1 reads MNHNY; CDR2 reads SVGAGI (reference sequence). The CDR3 is 13 residues long. CDR3 DNA sequence: TGTGCCAGCAGTGATAGGGTCTCAGATACGCAGTATTTT. Encoded protein: CASSDRVSDTQYF.

This chain uses TRBV5-1 with TRBJ2-7; maybe TRBD1 (5 bases). Germline-derived CDR1 and CDR2 are SGHRS and YFSETQ. The CDR3 sequence is 16 residues long. V was pared by 1 base and J by 2 bases, with 16 bases between. In nucleotides, the CDR3 is TGCGCCAGCAGCTTGTCCCCAACGGACAAGACCTACGAGCAGTACTTC. Translated: CASSLSPTDKTYEQYF.

This chain connects TRBV7-8 to TRBJ1-1; D gene uncertain. There are 11 residues in the CDR3. Germline V gene sequence: CDR1 SGHVS, CDR2 FQNEAQ. Trimming took off 5 bases at V and 10 bases at J, with 11 bases between the two ends. In DNA form, the CDR3 reads TGTGCCAGCAGCCGCGGGGAAGGAGCTTTCTTT. Protein: CASSRGEGAFF.

The CDR3 loop is CASGTGGSNEQFF. The CDR3 region has the DNA TGTGCCTCCGGGACAGGGGGCTCCAATGAGCAGTTCTTC. The chain recombines TRBV7-6 with TRBJ2-1, with TRBD1 identical over 12 bases. The junction had 5 bases not matched to a gene; V was cut back by 11 bases and J by 6 bases. This CDR3 is built from 13 residues. The V gene's germline CDR1 is SGHVS and CDR2 FNYEAQ.

This chain uses TRBV7-3 with TRBJ2-2, with TRBD1 matching over 9 bases. This CDR3 has 15 amino acids. V lost 8 bases, J lost 6 bases, and 10 bases stayed unmatched. In germline, CDR1 is SGHTA, CDR2 FQGTGA. This CDR3 reads CASARTGADSGELFF. The CDR3 DNA sequence: TGTGCCAGCGCTAGGACAGGGGCCGATTCCGGGGAGCTGTTTTTT.